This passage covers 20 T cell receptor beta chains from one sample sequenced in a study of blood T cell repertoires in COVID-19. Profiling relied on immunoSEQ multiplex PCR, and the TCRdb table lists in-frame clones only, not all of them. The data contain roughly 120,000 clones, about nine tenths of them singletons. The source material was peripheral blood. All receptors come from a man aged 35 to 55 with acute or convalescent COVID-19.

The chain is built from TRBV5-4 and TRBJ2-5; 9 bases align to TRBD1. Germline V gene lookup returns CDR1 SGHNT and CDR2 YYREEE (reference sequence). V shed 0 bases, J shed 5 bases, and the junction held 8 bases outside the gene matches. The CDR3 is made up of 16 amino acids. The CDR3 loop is CASSLGSTGGGETQYF. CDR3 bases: TGTGCCAGCAGCTTGGGATCGACAGGGGGTGGGGAGACCCAGTACTTC.

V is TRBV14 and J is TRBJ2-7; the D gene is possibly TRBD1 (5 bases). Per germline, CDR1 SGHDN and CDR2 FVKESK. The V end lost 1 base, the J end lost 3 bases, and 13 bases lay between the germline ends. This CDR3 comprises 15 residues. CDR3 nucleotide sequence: TGTGCCAGCAGCCAAGTAGGGGCGTTCGTCTACGAGCAGTACTTC. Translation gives CASSQVGAFVYEQYF.

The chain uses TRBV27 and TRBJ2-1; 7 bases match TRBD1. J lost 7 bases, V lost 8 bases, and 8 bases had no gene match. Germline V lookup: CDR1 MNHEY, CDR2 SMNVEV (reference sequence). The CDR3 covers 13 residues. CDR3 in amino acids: CASQRQGWNEQFF. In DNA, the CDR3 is TGTGCCAGCCAAAGACAGGGATGGAATGAGCAGTTCTTC.

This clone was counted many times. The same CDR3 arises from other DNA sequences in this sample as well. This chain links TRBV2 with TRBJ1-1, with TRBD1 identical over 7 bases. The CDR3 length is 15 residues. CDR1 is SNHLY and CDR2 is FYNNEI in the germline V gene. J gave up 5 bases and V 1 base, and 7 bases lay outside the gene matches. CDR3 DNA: TGTGCCAGCAGTGAAGATAGGGGGCGCGGGACTGAAGCTTTCTTT. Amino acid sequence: CASSEDRGRGTEAFF.

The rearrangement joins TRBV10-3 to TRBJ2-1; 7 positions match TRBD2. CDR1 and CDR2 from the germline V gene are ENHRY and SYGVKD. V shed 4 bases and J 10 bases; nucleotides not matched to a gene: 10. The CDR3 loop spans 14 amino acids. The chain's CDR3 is CAISGSRGRAEQFF. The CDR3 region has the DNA TGTGCCATCAGTGGATCGCGAGGGAGGGCCGAGCAGTTCTTC.

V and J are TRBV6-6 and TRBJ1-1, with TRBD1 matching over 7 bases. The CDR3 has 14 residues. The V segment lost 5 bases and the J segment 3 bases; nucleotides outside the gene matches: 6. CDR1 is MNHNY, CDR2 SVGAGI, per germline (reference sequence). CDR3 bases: TGTGCCAGCAGTCGACAGGGAGGGGACACTGAAGCTTTCTTT. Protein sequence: CASSRQGGDTEAFF.

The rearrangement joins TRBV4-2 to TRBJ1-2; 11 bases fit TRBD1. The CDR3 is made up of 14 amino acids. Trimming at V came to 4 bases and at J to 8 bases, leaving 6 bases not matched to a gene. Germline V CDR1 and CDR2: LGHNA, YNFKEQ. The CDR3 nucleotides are TGTGCCAGCAGCCCGGGACAGGGGGAAGAAGGCTACACCTTC. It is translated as CASSPGQGEEGYTF.

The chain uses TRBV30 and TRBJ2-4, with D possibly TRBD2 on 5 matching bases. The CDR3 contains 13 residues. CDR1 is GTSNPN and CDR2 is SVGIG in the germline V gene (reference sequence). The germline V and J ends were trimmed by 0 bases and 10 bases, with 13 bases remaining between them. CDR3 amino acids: CAWSVSTPGIQYF. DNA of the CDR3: TGTGCCTGGAGTGTGAGCACTCCGGGGATTCAGTACTTC.

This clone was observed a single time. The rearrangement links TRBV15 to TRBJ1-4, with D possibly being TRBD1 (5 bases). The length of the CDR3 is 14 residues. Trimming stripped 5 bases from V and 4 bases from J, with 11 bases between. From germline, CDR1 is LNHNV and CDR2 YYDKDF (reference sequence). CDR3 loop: CATSVDSFNEKLFF. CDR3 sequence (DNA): TGTGCCACCAGCGTAGACAGTTTTAATGAAAAACTGTTTTTT.

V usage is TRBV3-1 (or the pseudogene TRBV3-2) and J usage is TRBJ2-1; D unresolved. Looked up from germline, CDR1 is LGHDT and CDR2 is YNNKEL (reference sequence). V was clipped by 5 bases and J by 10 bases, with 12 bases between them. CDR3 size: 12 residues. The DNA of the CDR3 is TGTGCCAGCAGCGACCTCTGGGCGGAGCAGTTCTTC. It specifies CASSDLWAEQFF.

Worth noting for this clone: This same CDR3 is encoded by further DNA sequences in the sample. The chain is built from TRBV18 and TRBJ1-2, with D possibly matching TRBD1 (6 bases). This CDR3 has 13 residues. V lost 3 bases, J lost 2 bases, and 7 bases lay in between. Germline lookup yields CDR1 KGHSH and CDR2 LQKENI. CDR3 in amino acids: CASSPGQNYGYTF. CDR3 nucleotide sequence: TGTGCCAGCTCACCTGGACAGAACTATGGCTACACCTTC.

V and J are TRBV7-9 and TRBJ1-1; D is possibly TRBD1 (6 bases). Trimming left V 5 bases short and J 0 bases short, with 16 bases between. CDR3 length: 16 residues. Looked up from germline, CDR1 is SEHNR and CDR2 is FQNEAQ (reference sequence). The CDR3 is CASSLRGPTLNTEAFF. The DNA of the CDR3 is TGTGCCAGCAGCCTCAGGGGCCCAACATTGAACACTGAAGCTTTCTTT. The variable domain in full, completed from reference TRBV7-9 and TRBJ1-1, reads DTGVSQNPRHKITKRGQNVTFRCDPISEHNRLYWYRQTLGQGPEFLTYFQNEAQLEKSRLLSDRFSAERPKGSFSTLEIQRTEQGDSAMYLCASSLRGPTLNTEAFFGQGTRLTVV.

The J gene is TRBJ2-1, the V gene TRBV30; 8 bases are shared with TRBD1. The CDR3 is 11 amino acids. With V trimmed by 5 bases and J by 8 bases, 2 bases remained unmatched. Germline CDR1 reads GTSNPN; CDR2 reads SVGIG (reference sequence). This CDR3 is CAWDRGYEQFF. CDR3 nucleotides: TGTGCCTGGGACAGGGGATATGAGCAGTTCTTC.

The CDR3 loop reads CASSQVGQGYNEQFF. The DNA of the CDR3 is TGCGCCAGCAGCCAAGTGGGCCAGGGGTACAATGAGCAGTTCTTC. The chain links TRBV4-3 to TRBJ2-1; possible D gene TRBD1, 6 bases. Germline V gene lookup returns CDR1 LGHNA and CDR2 YSLEER. The V gene lost 1 base and the J gene lost 4 bases, with 11 bases spanning the gap. CDR3 size: 15 residues.

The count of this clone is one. For the CDR3, the DNA is TGTGCCAGCAGCCAAGTTGGACAGGGCGGCACAGATACGCAGTATTTT. As protein: CASSQVGQGGTDTQYF. The chain joins TRBV4-2 to TRBJ2-3, with 8 positions matching TRBD1. From germline, CDR1 is LGHNA and CDR2 YNFKEQ. The CDR3 spans 16 residues. V lost 1 base to trimming and J lost 1 base; unmatched junction nucleotides: 4.

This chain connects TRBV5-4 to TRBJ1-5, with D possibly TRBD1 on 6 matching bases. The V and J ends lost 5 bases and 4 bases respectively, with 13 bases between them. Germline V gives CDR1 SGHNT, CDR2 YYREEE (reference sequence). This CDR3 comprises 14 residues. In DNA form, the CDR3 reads TGTGCCAGCAGTCGAGGGGGGGGGAATCAGCCCCAGCATTTT. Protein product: CASSRGGGNQPQHF. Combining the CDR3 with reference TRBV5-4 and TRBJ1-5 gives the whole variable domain ETGVTQSPTHLIKTRGQQVTLRCSSQSGHNTVSWYQQALGQGPQFIFQYYREEENGRGNFPPRFSGLQFPNYSSELNVNALELDDSALYLCASSRGGGNQPQHFGDGTRLSIL.

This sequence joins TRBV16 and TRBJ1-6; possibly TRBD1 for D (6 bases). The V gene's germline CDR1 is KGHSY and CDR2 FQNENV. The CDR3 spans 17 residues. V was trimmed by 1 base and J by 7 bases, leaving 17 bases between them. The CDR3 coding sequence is TGTGCCAGCAGCCAATTTTTGAGGGACAAGGACAATTCACCCCTCCACTTT. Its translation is CASSQFLRDKDNSPLHF. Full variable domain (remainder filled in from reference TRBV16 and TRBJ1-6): GEEVAQTPKHLVRGEGQKAKLYCAPIKGHSYVFWYQQVLKNEFKFLISFQNENVFDETGMPKERFSAKCLPNSPCSLEIQATKLEDSAVYFCASSQFLRDKDNSPLHFGNGTRLTVT.

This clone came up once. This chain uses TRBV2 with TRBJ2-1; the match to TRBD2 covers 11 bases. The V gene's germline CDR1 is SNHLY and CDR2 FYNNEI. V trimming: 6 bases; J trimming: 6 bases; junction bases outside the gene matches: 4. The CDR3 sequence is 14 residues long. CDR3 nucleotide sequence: TGTGCCAGCAGACGACTAGCGGGAATCAATGAGCAGTTCTTC. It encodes CASRRLAGINEQFF.

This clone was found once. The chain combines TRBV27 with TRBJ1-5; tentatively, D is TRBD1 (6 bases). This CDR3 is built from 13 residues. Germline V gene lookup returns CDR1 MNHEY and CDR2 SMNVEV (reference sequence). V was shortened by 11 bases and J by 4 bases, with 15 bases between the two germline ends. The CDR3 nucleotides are TGTGCCGCGGCTCGCAGGGGAAATCAGCCCCAGCATTTT. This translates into CAAARRGNQPQHF.

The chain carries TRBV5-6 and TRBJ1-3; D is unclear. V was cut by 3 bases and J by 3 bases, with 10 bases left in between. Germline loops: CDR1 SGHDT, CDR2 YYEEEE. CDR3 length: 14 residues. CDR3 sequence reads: CASSSRDFGNTIYF. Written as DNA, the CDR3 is TGTGCCAGCAGCTCCCGGGATTTTGGAAACACCATATATTTT.